Listed here are 16 T cell receptor beta chains from one sample, sequenced in a study of blood T cell repertoires in COVID-19. This table comes from immunoSEQ multiplex PCR, and its TCRdb copy is limited to in-frame clones, with some not included. The sample carries over 150,000 clones, 70% to 90% recorded once. Sequencing was done on a sample of peripheral blood. Every receptor here comes from a man in his forties or fifties with COVID-19, enrolled during active disease.

This rearrangement joins TRBV10-3 to TRBJ2-3, with D maybe TRBD1 (6 bases). The CDR3 contains 15 residues. Germline CDR1 reads ENHRY; CDR2 reads SYGVKD. Trimming took off 2 bases at V and 1 base at J, with 10 bases between the two ends. In DNA, the CDR3 is TGTGCCATCAGTGAGCAACGGACAGGCACAGATACGCAGTATTTT. Translation gives CAISEQRTGTDTQYF.

V is TRBV24-1 and J is TRBJ1-5, with 7 bases that match TRBD1. There are 15 residues in the CDR3. V gave up 2 bases and J gave up 3 bases; unmatched junction bases: 3. Per the germline V gene, CDR1 is KGHDR and CDR2 is SFDVKD. The CDR3 bases are TGTGCCACCAGTGATTCCGGGACAGTCAATCAGCCCCAGCATTTT. It yields the protein CATSDSGTVNQPQHF.

The chain has TRBV24-1 and TRBJ1-5, with D unresolved. The CDR3 consists of 14 residues. The V gene lost 7 bases and the J gene lost 7 bases, with 16 bases spanning the gap. From germline, CDR1 is KGHDR and CDR2 SFDVKD. CDR3 sequence (DNA): TGTGCCACCAGCCGCGGGTCCGGCTGGCAGCCCCAGCATTTT. Its translation: CATSRGSGWQPQHF.

The chain recombines TRBV6-2 or TRBV6-3 with TRBJ1-1; 7 bases agree with TRBD1. Germline lookup yields CDR1 MNHEY and CDR2 SVGEGT. V was pared by 5 bases and J by 1 base, with 10 bases of the junction left unmatched. The CDR3 loop spans 16 amino acids. The CDR3 is CASSTINRGTNTEAFF. The CDR3 DNA reads TGTGCCAGCAGTACAATTAACAGGGGAACGAACACTGAAGCTTTCTTT.

The count of this clone is one. The V and J genes are TRBV7-2 and TRBJ1-2, with a tentative D call TRBD1 (5 bases). The CDR3 is made up of 17 amino acids. Trimming stripped 2 bases from V and 1 base from J, with 17 bases between. Germline V gene sequence: CDR1 SGHTA, CDR2 FQGNSA. The CDR3 DNA reads TGTGCCAGCAGCTTATCTTGGGGAGGGGTTGGTAACTATGGCTACACCTTC. This sequence encodes CASSLSWGGVGNYGYTF.

This chain joins TRBV19 and TRBJ2-7; the D gene is possibly TRBD1 (5 bases). V lost 9 bases and J lost 2, with 14 bases in between. CDR1 and CDR2 from the germline V gene are LNHDA and SQIVND (reference sequence). This CDR3 has 13 amino acids. In nucleotides, the CDR3 is TGTGCCAGCGCCGCAGGGATGGCCTACGAGCAGTACTTC. Translated, it gives CASAAGMAYEQYF.

V is TRBV6-2 or TRBV6-3 and J is TRBJ1-4; 7 bases map to TRBD1. CDR3 length: 16 amino acids. In germline, CDR1 is MNHEY, CDR2 SVGEGT. V trimming: 4 bases; J trimming: 0 bases; junction bases outside the gene matches: 5. CDR3 bases: TGTGCCAGCAGTTTCAACAGGGGACCAACTAATGAAAAACTGTTTTTT. It codes for CASSFNRGPTNEKLFF.

The gene calls are TRBV27 and TRBJ1-2; TRBD1 is a possible D gene (5 bases). Germline V gene sequence: CDR1 MNHEY, CDR2 SMNVEV (reference sequence). The ends were cut back, 2 bases at V and 5 bases at J, with 9 bases in the middle. This CDR3 is 13 amino acids long. CDR3 region: CASSLEGRYGYTF. The CDR3 nucleotides are TGTGCCAGCAGTTTAGAGGGGAGGTATGGCTACACCTTC.

V and J are TRBV9 and TRBJ1-6; tentative D call: TRBD1 (5 bases). The germline CDR1 and CDR2 sequences are SGDLS and YYNGEE. This CDR3 is built from 15 residues. Trimming left V 4 bases short and J 7 bases short, with 15 bases between. CDR3 nucleotides: TGTGCCAGCAGCCCGGGACTGTCATCCAATTCACCCCTCCACTTT. It specifies CASSPGLSSNSPLHF.

The rearrangement links TRBV18 to TRBJ2-7, with 7 nucleotides matching TRBD2. The V gene's germline CDR1 is KGHSH and CDR2 LQKENI. The CDR3 length is 15 residues. The V segment lost 2 bases and the J segment 0 bases; nucleotides outside the gene matches: 4. The CDR3 region has the DNA TGTGCCAGCTCACCAGGGCTAGCGGTCTCCTACGAGCAGTACTTC. The encoded protein is CASSPGLAVSYEQYF.

The rearrangement uses TRBV19 and TRBJ1-5; D is perhaps TRBD1 (6 bases). The V gene lost 2 bases and the J gene lost 4 bases, with 9 bases spanning the gap. The CDR3 consists of 14 residues. Germline values: CDR1 LNHDA, CDR2 SQIVND (reference sequence). CDR3 DNA: TGTGCCAGTAGTATAAACAGGGATAATCAGCCCCAGCATTTT. It specifies CASSINRDNQPQHF.

The chain couples TRBV7-9 to TRBJ2-3; 8 bases line up with TRBD2. The CDR3 length is 16 residues. Trimming removed 1 base from V and 5 bases from J; junction bases left unmatched: 8. The germline V gene encodes CDR1 SEHNR and CDR2 FQNEAQ (reference sequence). CDR3 sequence (DNA): TGTGCCAGCAGCTTAGGTACGGGAGGGCGAGGAGATACGCAGTATTTT. This translates into CASSLGTGGRGDTQYF.

This clone was detected once. The chain has TRBV7-9 and TRBJ1-1; D is ambiguous. CDR3 length: 12 amino acids. Trimming took 2 bases from V and 6 from J, leaving 7 bases between them. CDR1 is SEHNR, CDR2 FQNEAQ, per germline (reference sequence). CDR3 loop: CASSLNKPEAFF. The CDR3 nucleotides are TGTGCCAGCAGCTTAAACAAACCTGAAGCTTTCTTT.

The rearrangement joins TRBV5-1 to TRBJ2-3; 7 bases are a match to TRBD1. The germline V gene encodes CDR1 SGHRS and CDR2 YFSETQ. CDR3 length equals 15 residues. J gave up 3 bases and V 3 bases, and 7 bases lay outside the gene matches. CDR3 sequence (DNA): TGCGCCAGCAGCTCGACAGGGATACGGACAGATACGCAGTATTTT. It specifies CASSSTGIRTDTQYF.

This clone was observed a few times. The chain joins TRBV7-3 to TRBJ2-1, with 8 bases that match TRBD2. Germline CDR1 reads SGHTA; CDR2 reads FQGTGA. CDR3 length: 16 residues. CDR3 coding DNA: TGTGCAGCAGCTAAGAACAAGCGGGGGTCCTACAATGAGCAGTTCTTC. Translated, it gives CAAAKNKRGSYNEQFF. Using reference TRBV7-3 and TRBJ2-1 for the parts outside the CDR3, the full variable domain is GAGVSQTPSNKVTEKGKYVELRCDPISGHTALYWYRQSLGQGPEFLIYFQGTGAADDSGLPNDRFFAVRPEGSVSTLKIQRTERGDSAVYLCAAAKNKRGSYNEQFFGPGTRLTVL.

The chain recombines TRBV28 with TRBJ2-2; D unclear. The V gene lost 4 bases and the J gene lost 6 bases, with 15 bases spanning the gap. Germline V gene lookup returns CDR1 MDHEN and CDR2 SYDVKM. The CDR3 runs 15 residues. Here the CDR3 DNA reads TGTGCCAGCAGTTCCGGAACCAGGTTGGCCGGGGAGCTGTTTTTT. Translating it yields CASSSGTRLAGELFF.